This entry describes one TCR beta chain. CDR3 length: 18 residues. With 6 bases clipped from V and 4 bases from J, the junction kept 15 bases outside the gene matches. Germline V CDR1 and CDR2: SNHLY, FYNNEI. These data belong to a study of blood T cell repertoires in COVID-19. As handled by the study authors: For nucleated cells, counts were estimated from reference gene primer amplification. Sequenced by immunoSEQ multiplex PCR; TCRdb stores in-frame clones only, minus some. The DNA gave D and trimming, while V, J and clone size come from that table. The sample lists about 59,000 clones, over 75% occurring once.

The source material was peripheral blood. The sequence was obtained from a man of 80 years or more in a cohort sampled during active COVID-19. This chain joins TRBV2 and TRBJ2-2; 9 nucleotides match TRBD1. The CDR3 nucleotides read TGTGCCAGCAGCCATTTGATACAGGGGGCTCCGGTCACCGGGGAGCTGTTTTTT. It translates to CASSHLIQGAPVTGELFF. The whole variable domain, filled in from reference TRBV2 and TRBJ2-2, reads EPEVTQTPSHQVTQMGQEVILRCVPISNHLYFYWYRQILGQKVEFLVSFYNNEISEKSEIFDDQFSVERPDGSNFTLKIRSTKLEDSAMYFCASSHLIQGAPVTGELFFGEGSRLTVL.